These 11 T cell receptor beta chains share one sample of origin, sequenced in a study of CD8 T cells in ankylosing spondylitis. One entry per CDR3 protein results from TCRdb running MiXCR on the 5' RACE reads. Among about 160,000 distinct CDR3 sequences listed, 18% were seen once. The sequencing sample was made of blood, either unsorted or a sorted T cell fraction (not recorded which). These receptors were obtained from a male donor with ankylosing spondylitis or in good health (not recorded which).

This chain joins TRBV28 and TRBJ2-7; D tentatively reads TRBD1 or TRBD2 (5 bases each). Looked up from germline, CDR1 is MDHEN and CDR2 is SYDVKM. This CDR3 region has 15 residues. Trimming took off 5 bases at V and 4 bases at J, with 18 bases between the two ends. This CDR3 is CASSNSGTRGYEQYF. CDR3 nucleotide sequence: TGTGCCAGCAGTAATTCCGGGACGCGAGGTTACGAGCAGTACTTC.

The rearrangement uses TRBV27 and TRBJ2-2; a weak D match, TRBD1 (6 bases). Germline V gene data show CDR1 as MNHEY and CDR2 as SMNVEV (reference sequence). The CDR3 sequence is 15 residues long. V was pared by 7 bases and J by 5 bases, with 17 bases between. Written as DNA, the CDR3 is TGTGCCAGCATGTGGGCAGGGGTGGCTACCGGGGAGCTGTTTTTT. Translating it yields CASMWAGVATGELFF.

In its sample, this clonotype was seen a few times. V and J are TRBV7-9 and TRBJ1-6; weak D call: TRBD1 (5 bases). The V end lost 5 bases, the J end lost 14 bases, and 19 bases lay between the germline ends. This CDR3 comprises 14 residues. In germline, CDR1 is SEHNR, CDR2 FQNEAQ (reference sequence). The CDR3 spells CASSPSGTPASLHF. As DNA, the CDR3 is TGTGCCAGCAGCCCATCCGGGACCCCAGCTTCCCTCCACTTT.

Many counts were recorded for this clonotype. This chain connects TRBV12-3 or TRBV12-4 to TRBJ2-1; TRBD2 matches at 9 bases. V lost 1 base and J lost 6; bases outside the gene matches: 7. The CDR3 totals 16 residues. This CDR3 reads CASSLGGGRASNEQFF. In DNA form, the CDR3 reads TGTGCCAGCAGTTTAGGTGGCGGGAGGGCTTCCAATGAGCAGTTCTTC.

CDR3 DNA: TGCGCCAGTTACAGGAACACTGAAGCTTTCTTT. Amino acids: CASYRNTEAFF. The J gene is TRBJ1-1, the V gene TRBV4-1; unclear D gene. V was cut by 9 bases and J by 1 base, with 6 bases left in between. CDR3 size: 11 residues. Germline-derived CDR1 and CDR2 are MGHRA and YSYEKL.

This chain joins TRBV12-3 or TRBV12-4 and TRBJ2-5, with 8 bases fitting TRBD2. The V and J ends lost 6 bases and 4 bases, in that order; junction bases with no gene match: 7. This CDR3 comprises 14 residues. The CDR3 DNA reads TGTGCCAGCAGCCTAGCGGGCCTCCCAGAGACCCAGTACTTC. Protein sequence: CASSLAGLPETQYF.

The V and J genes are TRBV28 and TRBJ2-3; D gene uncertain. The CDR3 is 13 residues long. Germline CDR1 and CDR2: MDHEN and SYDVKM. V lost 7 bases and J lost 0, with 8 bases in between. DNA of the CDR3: TGTGCCAGCACTGCGGAAAGCACAGATACGCAGTATTTT. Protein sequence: CASTAESTDTQYF.

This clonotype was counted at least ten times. The CDR3 DNA reads TGCGCCAGCAGCCAACGACAGGAGTTTTCTTATGGCTACACCTTC. Its translation is CASSQRQEFSYGYTF. The rearrangement links TRBV4-1 to TRBJ1-2; D might be TRBD1 (6 bases). Trimming stripped 2 bases from V and 5 bases from J, with 15 bases between. The CDR3 contains 15 residues. Per germline, CDR1 MGHRA and CDR2 YSYEKL.

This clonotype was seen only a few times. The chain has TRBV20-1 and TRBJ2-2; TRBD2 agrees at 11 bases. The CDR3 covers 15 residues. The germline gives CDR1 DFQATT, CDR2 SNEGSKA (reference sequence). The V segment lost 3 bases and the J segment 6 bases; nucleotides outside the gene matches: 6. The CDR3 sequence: CSASLLAGVSGELFF. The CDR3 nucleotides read TGCAGTGCTAGTTTACTAGCGGGAGTATCCGGGGAGCTGTTTTTT.

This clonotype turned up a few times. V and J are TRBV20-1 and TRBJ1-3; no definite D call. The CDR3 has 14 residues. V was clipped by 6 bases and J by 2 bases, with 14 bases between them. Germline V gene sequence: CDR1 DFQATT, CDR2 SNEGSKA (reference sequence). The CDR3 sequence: CSAHEVLAGNTIYF. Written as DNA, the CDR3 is TGCAGTGCCCACGAGGTTCTTGCTGGAAACACCATATATTTT.

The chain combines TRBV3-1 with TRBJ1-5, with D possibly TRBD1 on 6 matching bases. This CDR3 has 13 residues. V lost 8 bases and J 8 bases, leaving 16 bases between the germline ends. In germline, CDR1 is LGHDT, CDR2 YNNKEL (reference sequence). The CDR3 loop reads CASSTTTGKPQHF. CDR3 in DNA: TGTGCCAGCTCCACAACTACAGGGAAGCCCCAGCATTTT.